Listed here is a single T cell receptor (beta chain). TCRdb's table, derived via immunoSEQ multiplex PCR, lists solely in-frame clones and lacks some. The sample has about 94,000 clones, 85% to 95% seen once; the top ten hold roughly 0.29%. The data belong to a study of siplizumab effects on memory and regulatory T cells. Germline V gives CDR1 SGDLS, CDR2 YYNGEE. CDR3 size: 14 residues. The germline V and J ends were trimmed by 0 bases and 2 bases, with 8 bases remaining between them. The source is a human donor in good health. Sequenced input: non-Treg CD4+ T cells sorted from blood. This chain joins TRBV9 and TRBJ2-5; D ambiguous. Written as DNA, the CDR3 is TGTGCCAGCAGCGTAGGAGGCCAGCAAGAGACCCAGTACTTC. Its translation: CASSVGGQQETQYF.